This T cell receptor (beta chain) derives from a study of identical twins. TCRdb re-analysed the 5' RACE reads in MiXCR, keeping a single row per CDR3 protein. This sample yields roughly 1,500,000 distinct CDR3 sequences, of which under 35% are seen a single time; 0.27% belongs to the top ten. The germline V gene encodes CDR1 SGHTA and CDR2 FQGNSA. CDR3 length: 14 residues. V lost 7 bases, J lost 7 bases, and 12 bases stayed unmatched. The sample taken for sequencing was cord blood. V and J are TRBV7-2 and TRBJ2-7, with 8 bases fitting TRBD2. The sequence came from a newborn girl in good health. CDR3 region: CASKPGLARDEQYF. DNA of the CDR3: TGTGCCAGCAAGCCCGGACTAGCCCGGGATGAGCAGTACTTC.